This T cell receptor (beta chain) was identified in a study of blood T cells in healthy people across ages. For the study at large: Template switching retrieved approximately one barcoded beta molecule for each two T cells.

This clonotype appeared once. As yet, its antigen is unknown. Study-wide findings and caveats: Long-lived donors exceeded aged donors in naive CD4+ cells and diversity.

The CDR3 is 18 amino acids. In germline, CDR1 is MNHEY, CDR2 SMNVEV (reference sequence). J gave up 0 bases and V 4 bases, and 6 bases lay outside the gene matches. Primed by a sample-barcoded 5' primer and a J-beta primer mix, a second PCR proceeded for roughly 7 to 12 cycles. TCRdb ran MiXCR on the 5' RACE reads and lists one entry per CDR3 protein. The sample contains some 550,000 distinct CDR3 sequences, around half of which appear only once. Sequences were obtained from blood. This sequence was found in a man older than 75 in good health. The V call is TRBV27, the J call TRBJ2-1; TRBD2 agrees at 13 bases. DNA for the CDR3: TGTGCCAGCAGTTCGGGACTAGCGGGGCTCGTCTCCTACAATGAGCAGTTCTTC. Translation: CASSSGLAGLVSYNEQFF.